Below are 23 T cell receptor beta chains sequenced from a single sample in a study of PD-1 blockade in classical Hodgkin lymphoma. Time point noted: cycle 4 day 1 (C4D1), after more than five weeks of nivolumab. With no exception, relapse followed autologous stem cell transplantation in all patients, and brentuximab vedotin exposure varied. The assay was immunoSEQ multiplex PCR, and TCRdb's table has in-frame clones only and misses some. The sample consists of around 46,000 clones, about 90% of them appearing once. The sequences come from peripheral blood mononuclear cells (PBMCs), collected before the fourth cycle of nivolumab. The receptors come from a human donor with classical Hodgkin lymphoma.

This chain uses TRBV7-9 with TRBJ2-5, with 7 bases aligning to TRBD2. V lost 5 bases to trimming and J lost 4 bases; unmatched junction nucleotides: 7. The CDR3 is 14 residues long. Germline assignment: CDR1 SEHNR and CDR2 FQNEAQ (reference sequence). Written as DNA, the CDR3 is TGTGCCAGCAGCCAACCCGGACTAGGAGAGACCCAGTACTTC. This encodes CASSQPGLGETQYF.

The rearrangement uses TRBV6-5 and TRBJ1-1; D is unresolved. The CDR3 contains 15 residues. The germline CDR1 and CDR2 sequences are MNHEY and SVGAGI. V was trimmed by 2 bases and J by 1 base, leaving 11 bases between them. CDR3 protein: CASSYDWSKNTEAFF. CDR3 nucleotide sequence: TGTGCCAGCAGTTACGATTGGAGCAAGAACACTGAAGCTTTCTTT.

This clone was counted once. The chain is built from TRBV29-1 and TRBJ2-1, with D tentatively TRBD2 (5 bases). The V end lost 4 bases, the J end lost 6 bases, and 16 bases lay between the germline ends. Germline V gene lookup returns CDR1 SQVTM and CDR2 ANQGSEA. CDR3 length equals 14 residues. CDR3 DNA sequence: TGCAGCGTTGGCGAGGGCGCCCTCCTCAATGAGCAGTTCTTC. Its protein product is CSVGEGALLNEQFF.

This clone qualifies as medium-sized. The V call is TRBV10-3, the J call TRBJ2-5; D is perhaps TRBD2 (5 bases). CDR1 is ENHRY and CDR2 is SYGVKD in the germline V gene. This CDR3 spans 13 amino acids. Trimming cost V 8 bases and J 0 bases, with 10 bases left between them. The CDR3 sequence is CAIHAEDQETQYF. The CDR3 bases are TGTGCCATCCATGCGGAGGACCAAGAGACCCAGTACTTC.

V and J are TRBV28 and TRBJ1-5; a possible D gene is TRBD1 (6 bases). Germline V gene lookup returns CDR1 MDHEN and CDR2 SYDVKM. The CDR3 length is 14 residues. Trimming took off 5 bases at V and 6 bases at J, with 14 bases between the two ends. DNA for the CDR3: TGTGCCAGCAGTCGGACAGAGCCCCCTCAGCCCCAGCATTTT. It specifies CASSRTEPPQPQHF.

This rearrangement joins TRBV5-5 to TRBJ1-1; a weak D match, TRBD1 (6 bases). This CDR3 comprises 12 residues. Per germline, CDR1 SGHKS and CDR2 YYEKEE (reference sequence). Trimming left V 4 bases short and J 12 bases short, with 16 bases between. In nucleotides, the CDR3 is TGTGCCAGCAGCCTGTGGGGGGCGAGATCTTTCTTT. It translates to CASSLWGARSFF.

This chain connects TRBV28 to TRBJ2-5; D uncertain. The J call is uncertain, as TRBJ2-7 better fits the DNA end. The CDR3 spans 12 residues. Germline CDR1 and CDR2: MDHEN and SYDVKM. The CDR3 nucleotides read TGTGCCACCTTCACCCAGGTAGGCGAGCAGTACTTC. This codes for CATFTQVGEQYF.

This clone came up once. This chain connects TRBV28 to TRBJ1-4; 8 nucleotides match TRBD1. CDR3 length equals 16 residues. The germline V gene encodes CDR1 MDHEN and CDR2 SYDVKM. V shed 3 bases, J shed 3 bases, and the junction held 6 bases outside the gene matches. The CDR3 DNA sequence: TGTGCCAGCAGTTTCCCGGGACAGGCTCCTAATGAAAAACTGTTTTTT. Translating gives CASSFPGQAPNEKLFF.

This chain links TRBV4-1 with TRBJ1-2; 7 nucleotides agree with TRBD1. CDR3 length: 14 residues. Germline-derived CDR1 and CDR2 are MGHRA and YSYEKL. The V and J ends lost 3 bases and 7 bases, in that order; junction bases with no gene match: 8. DNA for the CDR3: TGCGCCAGCAGCCAGACGGACAGGATGGGTGGCTACACCTTC. Its protein is CASSQTDRMGGYTF.

The chain has TRBV30 and TRBJ2-6; perhaps TRBD2 as D (6 bases). Trimming cost V 1 base and J 3 bases, with 10 bases left between them. Looked up from germline, CDR1 is GTSNPN and CDR2 is SVGIG (reference sequence). The length of the CDR3 is 15 residues. This CDR3 is CAWSGLGDGANVLTF. CDR3 nucleotides: TGTGCCTGGAGTGGACTAGGGGATGGGGCCAACGTCCTGACTTTC.

The chain links TRBV5-6 to TRBJ1-2; the D gene is possibly TRBD1 (6 bases). The V gene lost 4 bases and the J gene lost 7 bases, with 26 bases spanning the gap. CDR1 and CDR2 from the germline V gene are SGHDT and YYEEEE. The CDR3 consists of 17 residues. The DNA for the CDR3 is TGTGCCAGCAGCCGCGCCCTCGGGGGGCTTCTCCTGGGTGGCTACACCTTC. This sequence encodes CASSRALGGLLLGGYTF.

This chain uses TRBV10-3 with TRBJ2-3, with D perhaps given as TRBD1 or TRBD2 (5 bases each). Germline CDR1 reads ENHRY; CDR2 reads SYGVKD. V was trimmed by 3 bases and J by 4 bases, leaving 14 bases between them. CDR3 length: 15 residues. In DNA form, the CDR3 reads TGTGCCATCAGTGAAGGGACCGCGCAGGCAGATACGCAGTATTTT. As protein: CAISEGTAQADTQYF.

The table lists this clone with a count of one. The DNA for the CDR3 is TGTGCCAGTAGTCACCGACAGGGGCCTTACAATGAGCAGTTCTTC. It yields the protein CASSHRQGPYNEQFF. The chain recombines TRBV19 with TRBJ2-1; 8 bases line up with TRBD1. After removal of 5 bases from V and 4 bases from J, the junction contained 7 bases not matched to a gene. Per the germline V gene, CDR1 is LNHDA and CDR2 is SQIVND (reference sequence). CDR3 length equals 15 residues.

The chain recombines TRBV28 with TRBJ2-1, with D perhaps TRBD1 (5 bases). Germline V lookup: CDR1 MDHEN, CDR2 SYDVKM. The CDR3 loop spans 13 amino acids. Trimming shortened V by 3 bases and J by 7 bases, and 10 bases separated the two germline ends. The CDR3 nucleotides are TGTGCCAGCAGTTTGTACAGGCAGAATGAGCAGTTCTTC. Translated, it gives CASSLYRQNEQFF. Supplemented by reference TRBV28 and TRBJ2-1, the full variable domain reads DVKVTQSSRYLVKRTGEKVFLECVQDMDHENMFWYRQDPGLGLRLIYFSYDVKMKEKGDIPEGYSVSREKKERFSLILESASTNQTSMYLCASSLYRQNEQFFGPGTRLTVL.

The chain joins TRBV7-9 to TRBJ2-7, with D uncertain. Germline values: CDR1 SEHNR, CDR2 FQNEAQ (reference sequence). This CDR3 spans 11 amino acids. V lost 5 bases and J 6 bases, leaving 8 bases between the germline ends. The CDR3 region is CASSQSSEQYF. DNA of the CDR3: TGTGCCAGCAGCCAGTCTAGCGAGCAGTACTTC. The variable domain in full, completed from reference TRBV7-9 and TRBJ2-7, reads DTGVSQNPRHKITKRGQNVTFRCDPISEHNRLYWYRQTLGQGPEFLTYFQNEAQLEKSRLLSDRFSAERPKGSFSTLEIQRTEQGDSAMYLCASSQSSEQYFGPGTRLTVT.

CDR3 coding DNA: TGCGCCAGCAGCTGGACCGGGCCCATGAACTACGAGCAGTACTTC. The encoded protein is CASSWTGPMNYEQYF. This chain uses TRBV5-1 with TRBJ2-7; D is unresolved. Germline V gives CDR1 SGHRS, CDR2 YFSETQ. The CDR3 has 15 residues. V lost 3 bases and J lost 3, with 16 bases in between.

V and J are TRBV1 and TRBJ2-5; the table's D gene call, TRBD2, was not cross checked with the DNA. TRBV1 represents a pseudogene. This CDR3 has 17 residues. This chain's CDR3 is CTSSQGALKRDGETQYF. DNA for the CDR3: TGCACCAGCAGCCAAGGGGCCCTTAAGCGGGACGGGGAGACCCAGTACTTC.

CDR3 protein: CAGKEGTGVGNEQFF. DNA of the CDR3: TGCGCCGGTAAAGAAGGGACAGGGGTGGGCAATGAGCAGTTCTTC. The chain employs TRBV5-1 and TRBJ2-1, with TRBD1 matching 10 bases. The V gene's germline CDR1 is SGHRS and CDR2 YFSETQ. This CDR3 spans 15 amino acids. V was pared by 10 bases and J by 6 bases, with 13 bases of the junction left unmatched.

V and J are TRBV6-4 and TRBJ1-6, with D unclear. V lost 3 bases, J lost 10 bases, and 10 bases lay in between. CDR1 and CDR2 from the germline V gene are MRHNA and SNTAGT. The CDR3 consists of 13 residues. The CDR3 nucleotides read TGTGCCAGCAGTGAAGGGTCTGAGTCACCCCTCCACTTT. Protein product: CASSEGSESPLHF.

The chain couples TRBV25-1 to TRBJ2-3; 9 nucleotides align to TRBD2. The ends lost 4 bases at V and 3 bases at J; junction bases unmatched: 2. This CDR3 has 14 residues. Germline CDR1 and CDR2: MGHDK and SYGVNS. CDR3 region: CASSGAGGTDTQYF. CDR3 nucleotides: TGTGCCAGCAGTGGGGCGGGAGGGACAGATACGCAGTATTTT.

V usage is TRBV7-3 and J usage is TRBJ2-7; possibly TRBD2 for D (6 bases). CDR1 and CDR2 (germline): SGHTA, FQGTGA. The V end was cut by 5 bases, the J end by 7 bases, with 15 bases between. The CDR3 sequence is 13 residues long. The CDR3 protein is CASSRGTGGEQYF. The DNA for the CDR3 is TGTGCCAGCAGCCGTGGAACCGGAGGGGAGCAGTACTTC.

V gene TRBV2 combines with J gene TRBJ2-3; 9 bases fit TRBD2. From germline, CDR1 is SNHLY and CDR2 FYNNEI. The CDR3 runs to 15 residues. The V gene end was trimmed by 3 bases and the J gene end by 6 bases; junction bases not matched to a gene: 7. DNA of the CDR3: TGTGCCAGCAGTGATCCTAGCGGGAATATGGATACGCAGTATTTT. Protein product: CASSDPSGNMDTQYF. Variable domain in full (rest from reference TRBV2 and TRBJ2-3): EPEVTQTPSHQVTQMGQEVILRCVPISNHLYFYWYRQILGQKVEFLVSFYNNEISEKSEIFDDQFSVERPDGSNFTLKIRSTKLEDSAMYFCASSDPSGNMDTQYFGPGTRLTVL.

The CDR3 bases are TGTGCCAGCAGCTTACAGGGGAAAGGGATCTACGAGCAGTACTTC. Residues: CASSLQGKGIYEQYF. The J gene is TRBJ2-7, the V gene TRBV7-8; D possibly corresponds to TRBD1 (6 bases). V lost 2 bases and J lost 3, with 14 bases in between. The CDR3 is made up of 15 amino acids. Germline-derived CDR1 and CDR2 are SGHVS and FQNEAQ. Looking up the rest from reference TRBV7-8 and TRBJ2-7 gives the full variable domain: GAGVSQSPRYKVAKRGQDVALRCDPISGHVSLFWYQQALGQGPEFLTYFQNEAQLDKSGLPSDRFFAERPEGSVSTLKIQRTQQEDSAVYLCASSLQGKGIYEQYFGPGTRLTVT.